The text below deals with one TCR beta chain. Antigen unknown. This sample was taken from a study of blood T cells in healthy people across ages. Overall study findings and caveats: Naive and antigen-experienced cells were not separated, limiting conclusive comparison. Long-lived and aged donors differed, with more naive CD4+ cells and higher diversity in the long-lived.

The CDR3 sequence is 13 residues long. Trimming removed 6 bases from V and 6 bases from J, with 14 bases in between. Germline CDR1 is SEHNR and CDR2 is FQNEAQ (reference sequence). Using a J-beta primer mix together with a sample-barcoded 5' primer, a second PCR was run for roughly 7 to 11 cycles. TCRdb analysed the 5' RACE reads with MiXCR anew, one entry per CDR3 protein. Of over 950,000 distinct CDR3 sequences listed, about two fifths are singletons. The J gene is TRBJ1-1, the V gene TRBV7-9; no firm D call. Sequenced sample: blood. The receptor was derived from a man aged 18-30 years in good health. The chain's CDR3 is CASSRNSSPEAFF. In DNA form, the CDR3 reads TGTGCCAGCAGTCGAAACAGTTCCCCTGAAGCTTTCTTT.